This T cell receptor beta chain emerged from a study of shared clonotypes between healthy human individuals. Study-level background: Every donor yielded three CD4 naive, three CD4 memory, two CD8 naive and one CD8 memory plate.

TCRdb keeps only in-frame clones here, not all; method: immunoSEQ multiplex PCR. The sample comprises more than 2 million clones, approximately 96% of which are singletons, and roughly 0.13% rests with the top ten. In regard to this clone: Its antigen remains unknown.

Study-level points and caveats: Shared clonotypes across all four donors exceeded non-shared ones in generation probability.

CD4+ cells yielded CD45RA+ naive and CD45RA-negative memory subsets. Germline V gene lookup returns CDR1 MNHNS and CDR2 SASEGT. The trim removed 4 bases at V and 5 bases at J, leaving 4 bases unmatched. There are 14 residues in the CDR3. This TCR was recovered from a man aged 18-30 years in good health. This chain joins TRBV6-1 and TRBJ2-5; 10 bases line up with TRBD1. Sequenced: naive CD4+ T cells sorted from blood. The subset denotes: CD45RA+ positively selected. The CDR3 DNA is TGTGCCAGCAGTGGACAGGGGGCGCGGGAGACCCAGTACTTC. Translation: CASSGQGARETQYF.